One sample yielded the 25 T cell receptor beta chains listed below, sequenced in a study of OX40 agonist ivuxolimab in advanced cancers. Libraries were constructed by the immunoSEQ multiplex PCR assay. The source is immuneACCESS, and TCRdb retained only in-frame sequences with V and J called. Part of the clones is not carried over; for the studies checked, unresolved V genes explain less than half of this, and the remainder is unexplained. Counted in this sample were approximately 25,000 clones; around 81% of them appeared once. Jointly, the top ten make up about 30% of the sample. This material consisted of CD4+ or CD8+ T cells sorted from blood, taken in a trial of the OX40 agonist ivuxolimab. The receptors here all came from an adult with an advanced solid tumor such as melanoma, head and neck, liver or kidney cancer.

The rearrangement links TRBV7-6 to TRBJ2-3, with 8 nucleotides matching TRBD1. This CDR3 region has 17 residues. Per germline, CDR1 SGHVS and CDR2 FNYEAQ. V lost 2 bases, J lost 5 bases, and 12 bases stayed unmatched. CDR3 nucleotides: TGTGCCAGCAGCTTACCCATGGGACAGGTAGCGGAAGATACGCAGTATTTT. Translating gives CASSLPMGQVAEDTQYF.

The chain carries TRBV11-3 and TRBJ2-3; either TRBD1 or TRBD2 may supply D (5 bases each). CDR1 is SGHNT, CDR2 YENEEA, per germline. V was clipped by 4 bases and J by 4 bases, with 15 bases between them. The CDR3 sequence is 15 residues long. DNA for the CDR3: TGTGCCAGCAGCTCGCTTTCGGGGACCGCAGATACGCAGTATTTT. Protein sequence: CASSSLSGTADTQYF.

In DNA, the CDR3 is TGCGCCAGCAGCCCCGGACTGGGATGGGAGCCCCAGCATTTT. Its protein is CASSPGLGWEPQHF. The rearrangement links TRBV5-1 to TRBJ1-5; D remains unclear. V lost 4 bases, J lost 8 bases, and 16 bases lay in between. Looked up from germline, CDR1 is SGHRS and CDR2 is YFSETQ. CDR3 length: 14 residues.

The gene calls are TRBV10-1 and TRBJ2-1; 9 bases match TRBD2. CDR3 length equals 18 residues. Germline V lookup: CDR1 WNHNN, CDR2 SYGVQD (reference sequence). The trim removed 0 bases at V and 10 bases at J, leaving 16 bases unmatched. The DNA of the CDR3 is TGCGCCAGCAGTGAGTCCCCCACGAGCGGGGGGAAACTCCAGGAGCAGTTCTTC. Its translation is CASSESPTSGGKLQEQFF.

This clone was seen a few times. J is TRBJ2-7 and V is TRBV12-5, with 7 positions matching TRBD1. V lost 0 bases to trimming and J lost 6 bases; unmatched junction nucleotides: 8. The CDR3 consists of 15 residues. Germline loops: CDR1 LGHNT, CDR2 FRNRAP. This CDR3 is CASGLVDRAWGEQYF. CDR3 DNA sequence: TGTGCTAGTGGTTTGGTCGACAGGGCGTGGGGCGAGCAGTACTTC.

This chain uses TRBV28 with TRBJ2-7; D is ambiguous. Germline V gene sequence: CDR1 MDHEN, CDR2 SYDVKM. The ends were cut back, 6 bases at V and 6 bases at J, with 15 bases in the middle. The CDR3 extends over 13 amino acids. CDR3 residues: CASSQGHPGEQYF. The DNA for the CDR3 is TGTGCCAGCAGCCAAGGCCATCCGGGCGAGCAGTACTTC.

The V call is TRBV5-8, the J call TRBJ2-3; TRBD2 aligns across 10 bases. The CDR3 sequence is 15 residues long. The trim removed 1 base at V and 2 bases at J, leaving 1 base unmatched. Germline V gene sequence: CDR1 SGHTS, CDR2 YDEGEE. CDR3 loop: CASSLTSGATDTQYF. The CDR3 DNA is TGTGCCAGCAGCTTGACTAGCGGGGCCACAGATACGCAGTATTTT.

The rearrangement joins TRBV5-7 to TRBJ1-4; 10 nucleotides match TRBD1. TRBV5-7 is an open reading frame, and its role is uncertain. V trimming: 4 bases; J trimming: 0 bases; junction bases outside the gene matches: 6. The CDR3 has 17 residues. The CDR3 sequence is CASSLPGQGTTNEKLFF. The CDR3 nucleotides read TGTGCCAGCAGCCTACCGGGACAGGGGACAACTAATGAAAAACTGTTTTTT.

J is TRBJ1-1 and V is TRBV12-5; 8 bases are a match to TRBD1. J was trimmed by 4 bases and V by 6 bases; bases with no gene match: 7. Germline CDR1 is LGHNT and CDR2 is FRNRAP. The CDR3 has 14 amino acids. The CDR3 region is CASGPEQGVTEAFF. CDR3 DNA: TGTGCTAGTGGACCAGAACAGGGGGTCACTGAAGCTTTCTTT.

This chain joins TRBV6-5 and TRBJ1-1, with TRBD1 matching over 7 bases. CDR3 length equals 14 residues. CDR1 MNHEY and CDR2 SVGAGI come from the germline V gene. With V trimmed by 8 bases and J by 5 bases, 11 bases remained unmatched. Here the CDR3 DNA reads TGTGCCAGCTGGCAGGGGGTGGTGTGGACTGAAGCTTTCTTT. Amino acids: CASWQGVVWTEAFF.

The sample holds a few counts of this clone. J is TRBJ2-7 and V is TRBV7-9; 10 nucleotides agree with TRBD1. Trimming cost V 5 bases and J 5 bases; bases outside gene matches: 6. This CDR3 is built from 14 residues. Germline CDR1 and CDR2: SEHNR and FQNEAQ (reference sequence). CDR3 sequence: CASSLTGGVHEQYF. CDR3 bases: TGTGCCAGCAGCCTGACAGGGGGCGTCCACGAGCAGTACTTC.

The chain uses TRBV2 and TRBJ2-3, with D possibly TRBD2 on 6 matching bases. Trimming cost V 2 bases and J 4 bases, with 25 bases left between them. CDR3 length equals 19 residues. Germline CDR1 SNHLY, CDR2 FYNNEI. This CDR3 reads CASSEPKLSAIADPDTQYF. CDR3 nucleotides: TGTGCCAGCAGTGAACCAAAATTAAGCGCGATAGCGGACCCAGATACGCAGTATTTT.

The chain has TRBV6-5 and TRBJ1-3, with 9 bases matching TRBD1. V shed 6 bases, J shed 4 bases, and the junction held 7 bases outside the gene matches. Germline assignment: CDR1 MNHEY and CDR2 SVGAGI. The CDR3 covers 15 residues. CDR3 amino acids: CASSPTGGNGNTIYF. For the CDR3, the DNA is TGTGCCAGCAGCCCGACAGGGGGGAACGGAAACACCATATATTTT.

The chain couples TRBV5-6 to TRBJ2-2; D gene ambiguous. V was cut by 1 base and J by 9 bases, with 4 bases left in between. Germline V gene sequence: CDR1 SGHDT, CDR2 YYEEEE. This CDR3 spans 11 amino acids. The CDR3 nucleotides are TGTGCCAGCAGCTTGTCTTGGGAGCTGTTTTTT. It yields the protein CASSLSWELFF.

V is TRBV2 and J is TRBJ1-1, with TRBD1 as a possible D gene (5 bases). There are 13 residues in the CDR3. Germline values: CDR1 SNHLY, CDR2 FYNNEI. Trimming stripped 9 bases from V and 3 bases from J, with 14 bases between. CDR3 residues: CARKGTGDTEAFF. The DNA for the CDR3 is TGTGCCAGAAAAGGGACCGGGGACACTGAAGCTTTCTTT. Full variable domain (remainder filled in from reference TRBV2 and TRBJ1-1): EPEVTQTPSHQVTQMGQEVILRCVPISNHLYFYWYRQILGQKVEFLVSFYNNEISEKSEIFDDQFSVERPDGSNFTLKIRSTKLEDSAMYFCARKGTGDTEAFFGQGTRLTVV.

The CDR3 DNA follows: TGTGCCAGCAGAGATACTTTCGGGGGGCTTGTCTATGGCTACACCTTC. This sequence encodes CASRDTFGGLVYGYTF. This chain joins TRBV28 and TRBJ1-2; a possible D gene is TRBD1 (6 bases). Between the trimmed V and J ends, which lost 6 bases and 4 bases, there was a span of 21 bases. This CDR3 is built from 16 residues. From germline, CDR1 is MDHEN and CDR2 SYDVKM.

V gene TRBV4-2 combines with J gene TRBJ2-1; 7 nucleotides align to TRBD1. The CDR3 is made up of 14 amino acids. The V gene end was trimmed by 4 bases and the J gene end by 6 bases; junction bases not matched to a gene: 6. CDR1 LGHNA and CDR2 YNFKEQ come from the germline V gene. This CDR3 is CASSRRTGGNEQFF. Written as DNA, the CDR3 is TGTGCCAGCAGCCGACGGACAGGAGGCAATGAGCAGTTCTTC.

The rearrangement links TRBV19 to TRBJ1-1; D gene uncertain. Per germline, CDR1 LNHDA and CDR2 SQIVND (reference sequence). The CDR3 extends over 15 amino acids. Trimming pared 5 bases from V and 3 bases from J, leaving 16 bases between. CDR3: CASSPRISEYTEAFF. CDR3 sequence (DNA): TGTGCCAGTAGTCCGAGGATTTCGGAATACACTGAAGCTTTCTTT.

This chain links TRBV6-5 with TRBJ2-5; tentatively, D is TRBD2 (7 bases). This CDR3 spans 13 amino acids. CDR1 is MNHEY, CDR2 SVGAGI, per germline. V was clipped by 6 bases and J by 4 bases, with 12 bases between them. The CDR3: CASRMGGLETQYF. CDR3 DNA: TGTGCCAGCAGGATGGGGGGGCTAGAGACCCAGTACTTC.

The chain recombines TRBV5-6 with TRBJ2-5, with D perhaps TRBD1 (6 bases). CDR1 and CDR2 (germline): SGHDT, YYEEEE. Trimming took off 4 bases at V and 2 bases at J, with 12 bases between the two ends. The CDR3 runs 14 residues. Here the CDR3 reads CASSPGAVQETQYF. Here the CDR3 DNA reads TGTGCCAGCAGCCCAGGGGCCGTACAAGAGACCCAGTACTTC. Combining the CDR3 with reference TRBV5-6 and TRBJ2-5 gives the whole variable domain DAGVTQSPTHLIKTRGQQVTLRCSPKSGHDTVSWYQQALGQGPQFIFQYYEEEERQRGNFPDRFSGHQFPNYSSELNVNALLLGDSALYLCASSPGAVQETQYFGPGTRLLVL.

The count of this clone is one. This chain connects TRBV6-5 to TRBJ1-1, with D tentatively TRBD1 (6 bases). The CDR3 length is 13 residues. Germline V CDR1 and CDR2: MNHEY, SVGAGI. V lost 2 bases, J lost 7 bases, and 11 bases lay in between. CDR3 sequence: CASSYEGGVEAFF. CDR3 DNA sequence: TGTGCCAGCAGTTACGAGGGGGGGGTTGAAGCTTTCTTT.

On this clone itself: At one end, the junction sequence differs from germline, possibly due to a read error. The CDR3 spells CAISGQREGAHYGYTF. Written as DNA, the CDR3 is TGTGCCATCAGTGGCCAGAGGGAGGGGGCTCACTATGGCTACACCTTC. The V and J genes are TRBV6-1 and TRBJ1-2, with TRBD1 identical over 7 bases. The germline V gene encodes CDR1 MNHNS and CDR2 SASEGT. The CDR3 covers 16 residues.

Only a few counts were recorded for this clone. The rearrangement uses TRBV29-1 and TRBJ1-1; D is uncertain. The germline gives CDR1 SQVTM, CDR2 ANQGSEA. The CDR3 is 16 amino acids. V gave up 0 bases and J gave up 0 bases, with 14 bases separating them. This chain's CDR3 is CSVEEHTRALNTEAFF. The CDR3 nucleotides read TGCAGCGTTGAAGAGCACACAAGGGCGCTGAACACTGAAGCTTTCTTT.

This clone was detected only a few times. The V gene is TRBV28, the J gene TRBJ2-7; maybe TRBD2 (6 bases). This CDR3 is 16 amino acids long. Germline-derived CDR1 and CDR2 are MDHEN and SYDVKM. The V and J ends lost 3 bases and 0 bases respectively, with 15 bases between them. The CDR3, as DNA: TGTGCCAGCAGTTTTTTCATGCGGGGTGGCTCCTACGAGCAGTACTTC. Translating it yields CASSFFMRGGSYEQYF.

The chain is built from TRBV10-3 and TRBJ1-2; D remains unclear. The CDR3 runs to 15 residues. Germline lookup yields CDR1 ENHRY and CDR2 SYGVKD. The V end lost 3 bases, the J end lost 0 bases, and 11 bases lay between the germline ends. The CDR3 DNA reads as TGTGCCATCAGTGAAACATACGGGACTAACTATGGCTACACCTTC. Translating gives CAISETYGTNYGYTF.